The 30 T cell receptor beta chains below all came from one sample that was sequenced in a study of blood T cell repertoires in COVID-19. Measured with immunoSEQ multiplex PCR; TCRdb has only the in-frame clones, and not every one. The sample records 200,000 to 250,000 clones, about 80% being singletons. Sequencing was performed on PBMCs or T cells enriched from blood (not recorded which). These TCRs come from a woman in her forties with acute COVID-19.

The table lists this clone with a count of one. The CDR3 DNA follows: TGCGCCAGCACACTAGCGGGGGTCTACAATGAGCAGTTCTTC. Translation: CASTLAGVYNEQFF. The chain employs TRBV5-1 and TRBJ2-1; 11 nucleotides line up with TRBD2. V lost 6 bases and J lost 3; bases outside the gene matches: 2. This CDR3 comprises 14 residues. Germline CDR1 SGHRS, CDR2 YFSETQ.

This clone occurred a few times. V gene TRBV10-1 combines with J gene TRBJ1-1, with D possibly TRBD1 on 5 matching bases. The CDR3 runs 13 residues. Germline V gene sequence: CDR1 WNHNN, CDR2 SYGVQD (reference sequence). V gave up 2 bases and J gave up 8 bases, with 12 bases separating them. DNA of the CDR3: TGCGCCAGCAGTGAGGCGGGGGTTCTCGAAGCTTTCTTT. This encodes CASSEAGVLEAFF.

The chain employs TRBV6-1 and TRBJ1-2; D not resolved. CDR1 is MNHNS, CDR2 SASEGT, per germline. V was cut by 2 bases and J by 0 bases, with 10 bases left in between. This CDR3 has 15 residues. CDR3 in DNA: TGTGCCAGCAGTGAAATTACAGCAGCTAACTATGGCTACACCTTC. Encoded protein: CASSEITAANYGYTF.

The chain recombines TRBV19 with TRBJ1-2, with 11 positions matching TRBD1. CDR3 length: 15 amino acids. Germline V gene sequence: CDR1 LNHDA, CDR2 SQIVND (reference sequence). V lost 6 bases, J lost 8 bases, and 11 bases stayed unmatched. CDR3 coding DNA: TGTGCCAGTAGGGACAGGGGGCGCCCATATGGAGGCTACACCTTC. Translated, it gives CASRDRGRPYGGYTF.

Only one count was recorded for this clone. The rearrangement joins TRBV7-9 to TRBJ1-1; possible D gene TRBD1, 5 bases. Germline assignment: CDR1 SEHNR and CDR2 FQNEAQ (reference sequence). Between the trimmed V and J ends, which lost 3 bases and 0 bases, there was a span of 11 bases. The CDR3 is 15 residues long. DNA of the CDR3: TGTGCCAGCAGCTTTTATACAGGATTGAACACTGAAGCTTTCTTT. Protein product: CASSFYTGLNTEAFF.

V usage is TRBV28 and J usage is TRBJ2-2; 7 bases are a match to TRBD1. CDR1 and CDR2 from the germline V gene are MDHEN and SYDVKM. V was clipped by 8 bases and J by 1 base; unmatched bases: 1. The CDR3 runs to 13 residues. The CDR3 region is CASGTVNTGELFF. The CDR3 DNA is TGTGCCAGCGGGACAGTGAACACCGGGGAGCTGTTTTTT.

The chain uses TRBV25-1 and TRBJ2-1; 9 nucleotides match TRBD2. The CDR3 sequence is 15 residues long. Germline lookup yields CDR1 MGHDK and CDR2 SYGVNS. J lost 10 bases, V lost 3 bases, and 10 bases had no gene match. The CDR3 DNA sequence: TGTGCCAGCAGTGATACTAGCGGGTATATTTTAGAGCAGTTCTTC. Translation: CASSDTSGYILEQFF.

The chain has TRBV18 and TRBJ2-1, with TRBD2 identical over 10 bases. The V and J ends lost 6 bases and 4 bases, in that order; junction bases with no gene match: 6. Germline values: CDR1 KGHSH, CDR2 LQKENI. There are 15 residues in the CDR3. CDR3 protein: CASSLGTSDYNEQFF. The CDR3 DNA reads as TGTGCCAGCTCGCTCGGGACTAGCGATTACAATGAGCAGTTCTTC.

This rearrangement joins TRBV6-5 to TRBJ2-1; 8 bases fit TRBD1. V lost 7 bases to trimming and J lost 6 bases; unmatched junction nucleotides: 5. Per the germline V gene, CDR1 is MNHEY and CDR2 is SVGAGI. The CDR3 runs to 13 residues. Here the CDR3 reads CASNDRGRNEQFF. The CDR3 DNA is TGTGCCAGCAACGACAGGGGACGCAATGAGCAGTTCTTC.

The CDR3 DNA reads as TGTGCCAGCAGTTCGCACCGGGACAACAATCAGCCCCAGCATTTT. It encodes CASSSHRDNNQPQHF. This rearrangement joins TRBV6-2 or TRBV6-3 to TRBJ1-5; D might be TRBD1 (6 bases). V lost 4 bases and J lost 3, with 13 bases in between. The CDR3 runs 15 residues. CDR1 is MNHEY and CDR2 is SVGEGT in the germline V gene.

CDR3 amino acids: CASSPDRVPGNTIYF. In DNA form, the CDR3 reads TGTGCCAGTAGTCCGGACAGGGTCCCTGGAAACACCATATATTTT. The chain employs TRBV19 and TRBJ1-3, with 8 bases lining up with TRBD1. This CDR3 is built from 15 residues. Losses at the gene ends were 5 bases for V and 2 bases for J; bases not matched to a gene: 5. The germline gives CDR1 LNHDA, CDR2 SQIVND (reference sequence). The full variable domain, completed using reference TRBV19 and TRBJ1-3, is DGGITQSPKYLFRKEGQNVTLSCEQNLNHDAMYWYRQDPGQGLRLIYYSQIVNDFQKGDIAEGYSVSREKKESFPLTVTSAQKNPTAFYLCASSPDRVPGNTIYFGEGSWLTVV.

In DNA, the CDR3 is TGTGCCAGTAGTATGGGGGCGGAACGGCTGTTTTTT. Translated: CASSMGAERLFF. The chain carries TRBV19 and TRBJ1-4; possibly TRBD1 for D (6 bases). Germline-derived CDR1 and CDR2 are LNHDA and SQIVND (reference sequence). The CDR3 extends over 12 amino acids. The V end was cut by 3 bases, the J end by 14 bases, with 13 bases between.

This clone occurred many times. The gene calls are TRBV19 and TRBJ2-2; D may be TRBD2 (6 bases). V was shortened by 5 bases and J by 3 bases, with 25 bases between the two germline ends. The CDR3 totals 19 residues. CDR1 is LNHDA and CDR2 is SQIVND in the germline V gene (reference sequence). CDR3 sequence: CASSLSARRGGPHTGELFF. CDR3 DNA sequence: TGTGCCAGTAGTCTTTCCGCCCGGAGGGGCGGCCCGCACACCGGGGAGCTGTTTTTT. Based on the CDR3 plus reference TRBV19 and TRBJ2-2, the full variable domain is DGGITQSPKYLFRKEGQNVTLSCEQNLNHDAMYWYRQDPGQGLRLIYYSQIVNDFQKGDIAEGYSVSREKKESFPLTVTSAQKNPTAFYLCASSLSARRGGPHTGELFFGEGSRLTVL.

The chain uses TRBV29-1 and TRBJ2-2, with 7 positions matching TRBD2. Germline loops: CDR1 SQVTM, CDR2 ANQGSEA. V was pared by 4 bases and J by 0 bases, with 2 bases of the junction left unmatched. CDR3 length: 14 residues. This CDR3 is CSVGGLPNTGELFF. The CDR3 DNA reads TGCAGCGTTGGGGGACTACCGAACACCGGGGAGCTGTTTTTT.

This clone was seen a handful of times. The rearrangement links TRBV28 to TRBJ1-5; 7 bases line up with TRBD1. V gave up 5 bases and J gave up 2 bases; unmatched junction bases: 9. Germline V gene lookup returns CDR1 MDHEN and CDR2 SYDVKM. The CDR3 covers 16 residues. The DNA of the CDR3 is TGTGCCAGCAGTCTACACAGGGGATATGGCAATCAGCCCCAGCATTTT. It encodes CASSLHRGYGNQPQHF.

V gene TRBV28 combines with J gene TRBJ1-5; D perhaps matches TRBD1 (6 bases). The V end lost 4 bases, the J end lost 2 bases, and 15 bases lay between the germline ends. There are 16 residues in the CDR3. The germline V gene has CDR1 MDHEN and CDR2 SYDVKM. CDR3 DNA: TGTGCCAGCAGTTCCTCGACAGGCTATGGCAATCAGCCCCAGCATTTT. The encoded protein is CASSSSTGYGNQPQHF.

This chain connects TRBV5-6 to TRBJ2-5; 9 bases match TRBD2. The CDR3 extends over 14 amino acids. Germline loops: CDR1 SGHDT, CDR2 YYEEEE. The ends lost 0 bases at V and 3 bases at J; junction bases unmatched: 0. The CDR3 sequence is CASSLVAGEETQYF. The CDR3 DNA reads as TGTGCCAGCAGCTTGGTAGCGGGAGAAGAGACCCAGTACTTC.

The CDR3 nucleotides are TGTGCCAGCAGCGTAGAAATCGGAGGAGAGACCCAGTACTTC. This encodes CASSVEIGGETQYF. V gene TRBV9 combines with J gene TRBJ2-5, with D perhaps TRBD2 (5 bases). Germline CDR1 SGDLS, CDR2 YYNGEE. The CDR3 has 14 residues. V was trimmed by 0 bases and J by 4 bases, leaving 10 bases between them.

The gene calls are TRBV5-6 and TRBJ1-2; tentatively, D is TRBD1 (6 bases). CDR3 length: 14 amino acids. Germline CDR1 reads SGHDT; CDR2 reads YYEEEE. Between the trimmed V and J ends, which lost 2 bases and 8 bases, there was a span of 16 bases. CDR3 region: CASSFGTTVSGYTF. DNA of the CDR3: TGTGCCAGCAGCTTTGGGACAACAGTCTCCGGCTACACCTTC.

The chain uses TRBV9 and TRBJ2-1; TRBD1 matches 9 bases. Looked up from germline, CDR1 is SGDLS and CDR2 is YYNGEE. The length of the CDR3 is 15 residues. After removal of 0 bases from V and 12 bases from J, the junction contained 10 bases not matched to a gene. CDR3 in amino acids: CASSVGGTGPLGQFF. The CDR3 DNA is TGTGCCAGCAGCGTAGGCGGGACAGGGCCGCTTGGGCAGTTCTTC.

The gene calls are TRBV29-1 and TRBJ2-1; tentative D call: TRBD1 (5 bases). CDR3 length equals 12 residues. Germline CDR1 and CDR2: SQVTM and ANQGSEA. For the CDR3, the DNA is TGCAGTGCAGGGTTTTCCTACAATGAGCAGTTCTTC. Translating gives CSAGFSYNEQFF.

V gene TRBV4-3 combines with J gene TRBJ1-1; D is ambiguous. The V gene lost 4 bases and the J gene lost 0 bases, with 12 bases spanning the gap. Per the germline V gene, CDR1 is LGHNA and CDR2 is YSLEER. The length of the CDR3 is 15 residues. This CDR3 reads CASSPDFQVNTEAFF. The CDR3 bases are TGCGCCAGCAGCCCGGACTTTCAGGTGAACACTGAAGCTTTCTTT.

The chain uses TRBV12-3 or TRBV12-4 and TRBJ1-5; no reliable D call. The V and J ends lost 5 bases and 6 bases respectively, with 5 bases between them. This CDR3 is built from 11 residues. CDR3 amino acids: CASSNSQPQHF. Written as DNA, the CDR3 is TGTGCCAGCAGTAACTCTCAGCCCCAGCATTTT.

V usage is TRBV28 and J usage is TRBJ2-3; D might be TRBD2 (6 bases). This CDR3 contains 16 residues. Looked up from germline, CDR1 is MDHEN and CDR2 is SYDVKM. Trimming took 4 bases from V and 3 from J, leaving 17 bases between them. The CDR3 DNA reads TGTGCCAGCAGTTCCCAACTAGCATGGAGAACAGATACGCAGTATTTT. Translating it yields CASSSQLAWRTDTQYF.

The chain is built from TRBV7-9 and TRBJ2-2; D perhaps matches TRBD1 (5 bases). Germline-derived CDR1 and CDR2 are SEHNR and FQNEAQ (reference sequence). CDR3 length equals 15 residues. Trimming pared 5 bases from V and 0 bases from J, leaving 10 bases between. CDR3 region: CASSRRATNTGELFF. The DNA for the CDR3 is TGTGCCAGCAGCCGCAGGGCTACGAACACCGGGGAGCTGTTTTTT.

This chain uses TRBV18 with TRBJ1-5, with 7 bases matching TRBD1. CDR3 length: 13 residues. From germline, CDR1 is KGHSH and CDR2 LQKENI. The V segment lost 3 bases and the J segment 4 bases; nucleotides outside the gene matches: 0. The DNA of the CDR3 is TGTGCCAGCTCACCGGACAGGAATCAGCCCCAGCATTTT. Amino acids: CASSPDRNQPQHF.

This clone showed up just a few times. This chain connects TRBV19 to TRBJ1-5, with unresolved D. V gave up 1 base and J gave up 7 bases, with 11 bases separating them. The V gene's germline CDR1 is LNHDA and CDR2 SQIVND (reference sequence). There are 14 residues in the CDR3. Here the CDR3 reads CASSIGPAGQPQHF. The DNA for the CDR3 is TGTGCCAGTAGTATAGGGCCTGCAGGACAGCCCCAGCATTTT.

In the case of this clone: The germline gene is not matched at one end of the junction; a read error may be the cause. J is TRBJ1-2 and V is TRBV5-8; a weak D match, TRBD1 (6 bases). CDR1 and CDR2 (germline): SGHTS, YDEGEE. The CDR3 runs 13 residues. CDR3 residues: CASSLDRVYGYTF. The DNA of the CDR3 is TGTGCCAGCAGTTTGGACAGAGTCTATGGCTACACCTTC.

This clone was detected many times. The V call is TRBV2, the J call TRBJ1-2, with D possibly matching TRBD1 (6 bases). Germline loops: CDR1 SNHLY, CDR2 FYNNEI. The CDR3 extends over 13 amino acids. Trimming left V 1 base short and J 7 bases short, with 10 bases between. The CDR3 sequence is CASSEVQGPGYTF. The CDR3 bases are TGTGCCAGCAGTGAAGTACAGGGTCCTGGCTACACCTTC. The full variable domain, its missing parts supplied by reference TRBV2 and TRBJ1-2, is EPEVTQTPSHQVTQMGQEVILRCVPISNHLYFYWYRQILGQKVEFLVSFYNNEISEKSEIFDDQFSVERPDGSNFTLKIRSTKLEDSAMYFCASSEVQGPGYTFGSGTRLTVV.

This clone was detected a few times. CDR3 sequence reads: CASSEQGEYNEQFF. CDR3 nucleotides: TGTGCCAGCAGTGAACAGGGGGAGTACAATGAGCAGTTCTTC. The rearrangement joins TRBV6-1 to TRBJ2-1; 7 bases align to TRBD1. V was clipped by 2 bases and J by 4 bases; unmatched bases: 2. Germline V gene data show CDR1 as MNHNS and CDR2 as SASEGT. The CDR3 consists of 14 residues.